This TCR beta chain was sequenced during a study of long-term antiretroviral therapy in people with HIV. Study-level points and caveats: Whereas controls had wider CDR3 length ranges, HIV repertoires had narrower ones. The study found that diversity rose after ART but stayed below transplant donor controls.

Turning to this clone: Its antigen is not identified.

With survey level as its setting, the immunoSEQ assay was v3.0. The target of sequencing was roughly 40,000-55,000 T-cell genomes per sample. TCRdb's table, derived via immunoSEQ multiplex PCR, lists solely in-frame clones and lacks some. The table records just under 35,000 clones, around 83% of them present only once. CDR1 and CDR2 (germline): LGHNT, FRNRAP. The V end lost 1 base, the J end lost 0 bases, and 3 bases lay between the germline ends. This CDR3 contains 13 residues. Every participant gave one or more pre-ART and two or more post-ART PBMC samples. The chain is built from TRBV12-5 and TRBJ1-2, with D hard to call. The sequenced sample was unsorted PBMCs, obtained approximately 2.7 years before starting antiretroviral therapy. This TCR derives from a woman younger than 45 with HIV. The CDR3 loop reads CASGLGTNYGYTF. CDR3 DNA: TGTGCTAGTGGTTTGGGTACTAACTATGGCTACACCTTC.